Presented here are 4 T cell receptor beta chains from one specimen sequenced in a study of identical twins (dated by TCRdb to the mid-2010s). Library generation was performed with 5' RACE. This sample was sequenced with an Illumina HiSeq 2000. TCRdb took the public reads, trimmed them with fastp at Q25, ran MiXCR for clone calling and kept in-frame beta chains. All rows with the same CDR3 protein become a single entry with the most common DNA and genes. The sample table lists about 250,000 distinct CDR3 sequences, about 8.3% of them with a count of one. The ten largest clones take up 3% to 3.5% of the sample. This sample was shared with a second study, whose subject was yellow fever vaccine responses in identical twins.

The source material was CD8+ T cells sorted from blood. These receptors were obtained from a woman between 18 and 29 years old in good health.

This clonotype was seen many times. The rearrangement links TRBV11-1 to TRBJ2-6, with D perhaps TRBD1 (6 bases). Trimming took off 5 bases at V and 0 bases at J, with 20 bases between the two ends. Germline V gene data show CDR1 as SGHAT and CDR2 as FQDESV (reference sequence). The length of the CDR3 is 19 residues. The CDR3 loop reads CASSVPTDRLSSGANVLTF. In DNA form, the CDR3 reads TGTGCCAGCAGCGTCCCAACCGACAGGTTAAGCTCTGGGGCCAACGTCCTGACTTTC.

This chain joins TRBV6-2 or TRBV6-3 and TRBJ2-3, with D possibly being TRBD2 (7 bases). The germline V and J ends were trimmed by 11 bases and 3 bases, with 15 bases remaining between them. From germline, CDR1 is MNHEY and CDR2 SVGEGT. The CDR3 runs to 13 residues. This CDR3 is CAGGERETDTQYF. For the CDR3, the DNA is TGTGCCGGGGGCGAGCGGGAAACAGATACGCAGTATTTT.

This clonotype showed up just a few times. This rearrangement joins TRBV11-2 to TRBJ2-2, with 11 nucleotides matching TRBD2. Germline V gives CDR1 SGHAT, CDR2 FQNNGV. The V gene end was trimmed by 3 bases and the J gene end by 9 bases; junction bases not matched to a gene: 3. The CDR3 sequence is 14 residues long. The CDR3 is CASSFSGGARELFF. DNA for the CDR3: TGTGCCAGCAGCTTTAGCGGGGGGGCCCGGGAGCTGTTTTTT. Together with reference TRBV11-2 and TRBJ2-2, the CDR3 gives the full variable domain: EAGVAQSPRYKIIEKRQSVAFWCNPISGHATLYWYQQILGQGPKLLIQFQNNGVVDDSQLPKDRFSAERLKGVDSTLKIQPAKLEDSAVYLCASSFSGGARELFFGEGSRLTVL.

This chain joins TRBV4-3 and TRBJ2-1; D gene ambiguous. The CDR3 is 15 residues long. In germline, CDR1 is LGHNA, CDR2 YSLEER. Trimming cost V 0 bases and J 6 bases, with 12 bases left between them. CDR3 bases: TGCGCCAGCAGCCAAGATCTAGGTATGGGCAATGAGCAGTTCTTC. Translation gives CASSQDLGMGNEQFF.